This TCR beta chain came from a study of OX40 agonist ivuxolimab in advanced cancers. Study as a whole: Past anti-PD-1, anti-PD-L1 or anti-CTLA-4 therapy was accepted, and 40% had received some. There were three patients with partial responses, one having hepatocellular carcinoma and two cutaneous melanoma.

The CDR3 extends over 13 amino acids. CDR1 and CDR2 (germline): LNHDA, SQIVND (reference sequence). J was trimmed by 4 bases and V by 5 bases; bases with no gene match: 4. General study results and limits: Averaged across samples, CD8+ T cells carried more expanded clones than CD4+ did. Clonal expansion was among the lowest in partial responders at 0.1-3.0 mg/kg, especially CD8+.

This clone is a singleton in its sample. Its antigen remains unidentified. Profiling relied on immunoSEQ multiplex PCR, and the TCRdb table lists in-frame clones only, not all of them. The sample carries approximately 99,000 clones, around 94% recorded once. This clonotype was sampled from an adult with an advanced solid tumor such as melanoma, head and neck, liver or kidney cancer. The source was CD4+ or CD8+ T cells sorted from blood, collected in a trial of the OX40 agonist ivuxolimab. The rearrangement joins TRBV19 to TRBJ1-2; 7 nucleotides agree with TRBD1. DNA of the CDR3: TGTGCCAGTAGTCCGACAGGGTCCTATGGCTACACCTTC. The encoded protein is CASSPTGSYGYTF.